These T cell receptor beta chains were read from a single sample in a study of control samples from healthy donors and cancer patients. Assay: immunoSEQ multiplex PCR; the TCRdb copy retains only in-frame clones and omits some. The sample carries 110,000 or so clones, approximately 87% recorded once. Specimen: blood. All receptors come from a man aged 25 to 40 in good health. Both conserved end residues are part of each CDR3. Each record gives: clone size, V gene, D gene, CDR3 length, J gene, CDR3 protein, CDR3 DNA. The D gene is left open where the match is weak. Some rows mark clone size as missing; the rest say once, few, many or name a class of expanded clone.

NA	TRBV13	TRBD1	16	TRBJ2-3	CASSLGGQFSTDTQYF	TGTGCCAGCAGCTTAGGGGGACAGTTCAGCACAGATACGCAGTATTTT
NA	TRBV11-2	TRBD2	18	TRBJ2-2	CASSSRTSGGASTGELFF	TGTGCCAGCAGCTCACGGACTAGCGGGGGGGCCTCTACCGGGGAGCTGTTTTTT
NA	TRBV11-2	NA	14	TRBJ1-2	CASSLVRGGYGYTF	TGTGCCAGCAGCTTAGTGCGGGGAGGGTATGGCTACACCTTC
NA	TRBV30	TRBD2	17	TRBJ2-3	CAWTSTRLAGITDTQYF	TGTGCCTGGACTAGCACCCGACTAGCGGGGATCACAGATACGCAGTATTTT
NA	TRBV29-1	TRBD1	13	TRBJ1-1	CSVLRDRGTEAFF	TGCAGCGTCCTCCGGGACAGGGGGACTGAAGCTTTCTTT
NA	TRBV18	NA	14	TRBJ1-5	CASARGYSNQPQHF	TGTGCCAGCGCCCGGGGGTATAGCAATCAGCCCCAGCATTTT
NA	TRBV5-6	NA	12	TRBJ1-1	CASREGNTEAFF	TGTGCCAGCAGGGAGGGGAACACTGAAGCTTTCTTT
NA	TRBV5-4	NA	16	TRBJ2-4	CASSLGQGLAKNIQYF	TGTGCCAGCAGCTTGGGTCAGGGCTTAGCCAAAAACATTCAGTACTTC
NA	TRBV29-1	NA	12	TRBJ1-1	CSVEEGYSEAFF	TGCAGCGTTGAAGAGGGGTATTCTGAAGCTTTCTTT
few	TRBV5-6	NA	17	TRBJ2-6	CASSLEQFDSGANVLTF	TGTGCCAGCAGCTTGGAACAGTTTGACTCTGGGGCCAACGTCCTGACTTTC
NA	TRBV5-1	TRBD1	14	TRBJ2-7	CASSPRGQVYEQYF	TGCGCCAGCAGCCCAAGGGGACAGGTCTACGAGCAGTACTTC
NA	TRBV18	NA	18	TRBJ1-3	CASSPQVGTEGTGNTIYF	TGTGCCAGCTCACCACAAGTGGGCACGGAAGGCACTGGAAACACCATATATTTT
NA	TRBV6-2/TRBV6-3	NA	16	TRBJ2-1	CASSRIGGDHDNEQFF	TGTGCCAGCAGTCGAATAGGGGGGGACCATGACAATGAGCAGTTCTTC
NA	TRBV2	NA	12	TRBJ2-3	CASSVHGDTQYF	TGTGCCAGCAGTGTACATGGCGATACGCAGTATTTT
NA	TRBV5-4	TRBD2	12	TRBJ2-1	CASIGGLNEQFF	TGTGCCAGCATCGGGGGGTTAAATGAGCAGTTCTTC
NA	TRBV27	NA	16	TRBJ1-1	CATLVQDTRGNTEAFF	TGTGCCACCCTGGTGCAGGACACCCGGGGAAACACTGAAGCTTTCTTT
NA	TRBV30	TRBD1	17	TRBJ1-2	CAWSVVGGTVFTGGYTF	TGTGCCTGGAGTGTAGTGGGAGGGACAGTCTTTACGGGTGGCTACACCTTC
NA	TRBV12-3/TRBV12-4	NA	11	TRBJ1-1	CASSAGAEAFF	TGTGCCAGCAGTGCCGGAGCTGAAGCTTTCTTT
NA	TRBV12-5	NA	12	TRBJ1-1	CASGTAPVGAFF	TGTGCTAGTGGCACCGCCCCAGTCGGAGCTTTCTTT
NA	TRBV11-2	TRBD1	15	TRBJ1-1	CASSFPQGTDTEAFF	TGTGCCAGCAGCTTTCCACAGGGGACGGACACTGAAGCTTTCTTT
NA	TRBV11-3	NA	13	TRBJ2-7	CASSPRQYYEQYF	TGTGCCAGCAGCCCACGACAGTACTACGAGCAGTACTTC